These T cell receptor beta chains were read from a single sample in a study of T cell responses to AZD1222 COVID-19 vaccine. Clones were read by immunoSEQ multiplex PCR, and TCRdb kept only the in-frame ones, dropping some. The sample records about 170,000 clones, roughly nine tenths being singletons. The sample in question was peripheral blood, obtained on day 0 of AZD1222 vaccination. These receptors originate from an adult in good health. Both conserved end residues are trimmed from each CDR3. Each record gives: V gene, clone size, J gene, CDR3 protein. Clone size appears in some rows only: once, few, many, or a class for an expanded clone.

>TRBV29-1|-|TRBJ2-1
SGLAAYNEQF
>TRBV3-1/TRBV3-2|once|TRBJ1-5
ASSPGQSNQPQH
>TRBV11-3|few|TRBJ2-7
ASSLGGGAYEQY
>TRBV19|-|TRBJ2-3
ASSIYGTGVGDTQY
>TRBV2|-|TRBJ1-5
ASSELAGLYSNQPQH
>TRBV4-1|-|TRBJ2-2
ASSQTLENTGELF
>TRBV11-2|-|TRBJ1-2
ASRIGGGYGYT
>TRBV4-1|-|TRBJ2-3
ASSQEGGGLPSTDTQY
>TRBV5-1|-|TRBJ1-4
ASSLGQGNEKLF
>TRBV27|-|TRBJ1-2
ASSLQGNYGYT
>TRBV19|once|TRBJ1-5
ASNTLVLEDGTQPQH
>TRBV5-4|-|TRBJ1-6
ASRATVGSYNSPLH
>TRBV3-1/TRBV3-2|-|TRBJ2-7
ASSQDARGRDEQY
>TRBV7-9|-|TRBJ2-7
ASSRTGSYEQY
>TRBV10-3|-|TRBJ2-7
AISELGPYEQY
>TRBV28|-|TRBJ1-1
ASSALGTGNTEAF
>TRBV7-7|-|TRBJ2-2
ASPTGGMTGELF
>TRBV23-1|-|TRBJ1-5
ASPKPLTLQPQH
>TRBV9|-|TRBJ1-2
ASSSAGRPYGYT
>TRBV20-1|once|TRBJ2-5
SASEEANHPPGTQY
>TRBV30|-|TRBJ2-7
ACSAGALSYEQY
>TRBV12-3/TRBV12-4|once|TRBJ2-7
ASSLSAAHEQY
>TRBV19|-|TRBJ1-3
ASSFPGLPTSGNTIY
>TRBV7-2|-|TRBJ1-6
ASSPHRDRGGRSPLH
>TRBV4-1|-|TRBJ2-5
ASSQERTGGETQY
>TRBV5-1|-|TRBJ2-2
ASSLEVRGFTGELF